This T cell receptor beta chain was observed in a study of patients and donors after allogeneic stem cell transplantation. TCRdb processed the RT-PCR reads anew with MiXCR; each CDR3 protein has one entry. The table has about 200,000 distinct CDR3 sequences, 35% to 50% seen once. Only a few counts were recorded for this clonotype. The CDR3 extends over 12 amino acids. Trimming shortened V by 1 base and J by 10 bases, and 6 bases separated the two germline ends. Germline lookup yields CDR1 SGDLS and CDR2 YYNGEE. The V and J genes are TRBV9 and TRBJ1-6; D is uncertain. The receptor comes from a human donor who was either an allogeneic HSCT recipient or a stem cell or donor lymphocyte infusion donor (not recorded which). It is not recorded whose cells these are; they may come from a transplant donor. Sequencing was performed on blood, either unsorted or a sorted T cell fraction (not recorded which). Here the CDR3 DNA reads TGTGCCAGCAGCGTAAACGGGTCACCCCTCCACTTT. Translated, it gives CASSVNGSPLHF.